These 25 T cell receptor beta chains were sequenced from one sample in a study of glioma-infiltrating T cells. Amplification of TCR alpha and beta CDR3 regions from RNA used iRepertoire nested multiplex PCR. Via MiXCR, TCRdb re-called the multiplex PCR reads, giving one row per CDR3 protein. The sample has roughly 20,000 distinct CDR3 sequences, about 22% seen once. The sample taken for sequencing was glioma tissue, nonneoplastic brain tissue, or PBMCs (not recorded which). Source of these receptors: a human donor with low-grade glioma or glioblastoma, undergoing nonglioma brain surgery, or in good health (not recorded which).

This clonotype was recorded many times. V is TRBV10-2 and J is TRBJ1-1; no reliable D call. V lost 6 bases and J 0 bases, leaving 11 bases between the germline ends. The CDR3 spans 14 residues. The V gene's germline CDR1 is WSHSY and CDR2 SAAADI. The CDR3: CASRETGMNTEAFF. Written as DNA, the CDR3 is TGCGCCAGCAGAGAGACGGGAATGAACACTGAAGCTTTCTTT.

This sequence joins TRBV28 and TRBJ2-3; 7 bases map to TRBD2. The CDR3 covers 16 residues. Germline values: CDR1 MDHEN, CDR2 SYDVKM. J gave up 7 bases and V 3 bases, and 13 bases lay outside the gene matches. The CDR3 DNA sequence: TGTGCCAGCAGTTTTTTGCGGGAGAGGGTCCGCAATACGCAGTATTTT. Protein sequence: CASSFLRERVRNTQYF.

This clonotype was observed many times. The chain employs TRBV6-2 or TRBV6-3 and TRBJ2-1; no firm D call. This CDR3 region has 15 residues. Germline V gene lookup returns CDR1 MNHEY and CDR2 SVGEGT. Trimming left V 4 bases short and J 5 bases short, with 15 bases between. The CDR3 spells CASSFVPGVNNEQFF. The DNA of the CDR3 is TGTGCCAGCAGTTTTGTTCCTGGCGTGAACAATGAGCAGTTCTTC.

The chain links TRBV24-1 to TRBJ1-3, with no clear D. V lost 6 bases and J 0 bases, leaving 11 bases between the germline ends. The V gene's germline CDR1 is KGHDR and CDR2 SFDVKD. The CDR3 extends over 15 amino acids. CDR3 DNA sequence: TGTGCCACCAGTCGAGCCAGGTCCTCTGGAAACACCATATATTTT. Its protein is CATSRARSSGNTIYF.

This clonotype has at least ten counts. CDR3 DNA sequence: TGCAGTGCCCGACGGGGCCAGGACTATGGCTACACCTTC. Translation: CSARRGQDYGYTF. V usage is TRBV20-1 and J usage is TRBJ1-2, with D perhaps TRBD1 (5 bases). Germline assignment: CDR1 DFQATT and CDR2 SNEGSKA (reference sequence). The CDR3 covers 13 residues. Trimming pared 6 bases from V and 3 bases from J, leaving 14 bases between.

Points on this clonotype: One junction end disagrees with the germline gene, perhaps due to a read error. V and J are TRBV6-1 and TRBJ2-2; the match to TRBD2 covers 8 bases. Germline lookup yields CDR1 MNHNS and CDR2 SASEGT. This CDR3 comprises 14 residues. This chain's CDR3 is CASSQLAATRELLF. For the CDR3, the DNA is TGTGCCAGCAGCCAACTAGCGGCCACCAGGGAGCTGCTTTTT.

There are many counts of this clonotype. This sequence joins TRBV2 and TRBJ1-5; D remains ambiguous. There are 13 residues in the CDR3. Trimming stripped 6 bases from V and 1 base from J, with 7 bases between. Germline V gives CDR1 SNHLY, CDR2 FYNNEI. CDR3 protein: CASRQRSNQPQHF. CDR3 in DNA: TGTGCCAGCAGACAACGAAGCAATCAGCCCCAGCATTTT.

Concerning this clonotype itself: Just one base apart from a much larger clone, this may be a read error. The V gene is TRBV12-3 or TRBV12-4, the J gene TRBJ1-2, with a weak D call TRBD1 (5 bases). This CDR3 is 13 amino acids long. V was trimmed by 8 bases and J by 4 bases, leaving 14 bases between them. The CDR3 bases are TGTGCCAGCGGTCCGGACACGGGCTATGGCTACACCTTC. It specifies CASGPDTGYGYTF.

The chain's CDR3 is CASSIGVGAETQYF. The CDR3 region has the DNA TGTGCCAGTAGTATCGGGGTAGGAGCAGAGACCCAGTACTTC. This sequence joins TRBV19 and TRBJ2-5; TRBD2 might be the D (5 bases). V shed 3 bases and J shed 4 bases, with 12 bases lying between them. Per the germline V gene, CDR1 is LNHDA and CDR2 is SQIVND (reference sequence). The CDR3 is 14 residues long.

This clonotype was counted ten times or more. The chain has TRBV6-6 and TRBJ2-3; a weak D match, TRBD1 (6 bases). Germline V gene sequence: CDR1 MNHNY, CDR2 SVGAGI (reference sequence). Trimming cost V 2 bases and J 1 base, with 10 bases left between them. The CDR3 extends over 15 amino acids. CDR3 nucleotide sequence: TGTGCCAGCAGTTACGTGGCAGGGGGCACAGATACGCAGTATTTT. This sequence encodes CASSYVAGGTDTQYF.

This clonotype was seen at least ten times. V usage is TRBV24-1 and J usage is TRBJ2-1; TRBD1 agrees at 8 bases. Trimming removed 9 bases from V and 2 bases from J; junction bases left unmatched: 5. CDR3 size: 14 residues. Germline CDR1 KGHDR, CDR2 SFDVKD. The CDR3 here is CATSGTGAYNEQFF. The CDR3 DNA follows: TGTGCCACCTCAGGGACAGGTGCCTACAATGAGCAGTTCTTC.

The count of this clonotype is one. A read error may be the cause here, since a much bigger clone is one base away. The chain uses TRBV2 and TRBJ1-2, with TRBD1 matching 8 bases. CDR1 is SNHLY, CDR2 FYNNEI, per germline. The CDR3 runs 14 residues. CDR3 region: CASSAQGANYGFTF. CDR3 sequence (DNA): TGTGCCAGCAGTGCTCAGGGGGCTAACTATGGCTTCACCTTC. The entire variable domain, with the rest obtained from reference TRBV2 and TRBJ1-2, is as follows: EPEVTQTPSHQVTQMGQEVILRCVPISNHLYFYWYRQILGQKVEFLVSFYNNEISEKSEIFDDQFSVERPDGSNFTLKIRSTKLEDSAMYFCASSAQGANYGFTFGSGTRLTVV.

In its sample, this clonotype was seen many times. This rearrangement joins TRBV7-2 to TRBJ1-1, with a weak D call TRBD1 (5 bases). Deletions cut 4 bases from V and 2 bases from J, with 8 bases between. The CDR3 length is 13 residues. Germline loops: CDR1 SGHTA, CDR2 FQGNSA. CDR3 sequence reads: CASSSQGNTEAFF. CDR3 bases: TGTGCCAGCAGCTCCCAGGGAAACACTGAAGCTTTCTTT. Full variable domain (remainder filled in from reference TRBV7-2 and TRBJ1-1): GAGVSQSPSNKVTEKGKDVELRCDPISGHTALYWYRQSLGQGLEFLIYFQGNSAPDKSGLPSDRFSAERTGGSVSTLTIQRTQQEDSAVYLCASSSQGNTEAFFGQGTRLTVV.

This clonotype was counted many times. The chain uses TRBV30 and TRBJ2-1; D unresolved. The CDR3 extends over 12 amino acids. Per germline, CDR1 GTSNPN and CDR2 SVGIG (reference sequence). V was shortened by 2 bases and J by 7 bases, with 9 bases between the two germline ends. The CDR3 sequence: CAWSYGPNEQFF. CDR3 in DNA: TGTGCCTGGAGTTACGGGCCTAATGAGCAGTTCTTC.

In this sample, this clonotype turned up many times. The chain combines TRBV28 with TRBJ2-7; the match to TRBD1 covers 9 bases. The V and J ends lost 8 bases and 3 bases, in that order; junction bases with no gene match: 17. The CDR3 sequence is 17 residues long. The V gene's germline CDR1 is MDHEN and CDR2 SYDVKM. This CDR3 reads CASQPGQGTYPFYEQYF. The CDR3 DNA follows: TGTGCCAGCCAACCGGGACAGGGAACTTATCCCTTCTACGAGCAGTACTTC.

Turning to this clonotype: One end of the junction does not line up with germline, which may come from a read error. The chain carries TRBV2 and TRBJ1-4; TRBD1 might be the D (6 bases). The CDR3 runs to 12 residues. Germline CDR1 is SNHLY and CDR2 is FYNNEI. This CDR3 is CVSRSGDEKLFF. The CDR3 DNA is TGTGTCAGCAGATCAGGGGACGAAAAACTGTTTTTT.

Only a few counts were recorded for this clonotype. The chain recombines TRBV7-8 with TRBJ2-1, with 8 bases aligning to TRBD2. V lost 5 bases, J lost 9 bases, and 9 bases stayed unmatched. Germline CDR1 SGHVS, CDR2 FQNEAQ. This CDR3 is built from 14 residues. CDR3 sequence (DNA): TGTGCCAGCAGCGCAATCGGGGGGGCTATTGAGCAGTTCTTC. Translation: CASSAIGGAIEQFF.

The rearrangement uses TRBV29-1 and TRBJ2-3; D is uncertain. The CDR3 is 11 residues long. Germline lookup yields CDR1 SQVTM and CDR2 ANQGSEA. Trimming took 4 bases from V and 7 from J, leaving 9 bases between them. The CDR3, as DNA: TGCAGCGTTGTAACACCTTATACGCAGTATTTT. Protein: CSVVTPYTQYF.

The chain links TRBV2 to TRBJ1-5, with D unresolved. Germline V gene lookup returns CDR1 SNHLY and CDR2 FYNNEI. Trimming cost V 10 bases and J 0 bases, with 19 bases left between them. This CDR3 has 16 amino acids. In DNA, the CDR3 is TGTGCCACCAAAGAGCGAAGCTCCCATAGCAATCAGCCCCAGCATTTT. Protein sequence: CATKERSSHSNQPQHF.

Of note for this clonotype: This clone may be a read error of a much larger clone one base away. V is TRBV6-5 and J is TRBJ2-5, with 7 bases identical to TRBD2. With 6 bases clipped from V and 3 bases from J, the junction kept 7 bases outside the gene matches. The germline gives CDR1 MNHEY, CDR2 SVGAGI. The CDR3 totals 14 residues. The CDR3 DNA follows: TGTGCCAGCAGGCTCTCCGGGACTAAAGAGACCCAGTACTTC. Its protein is CASRLSGTKETQYF.

There are a few counts of this clonotype. The chain carries TRBV14 and TRBJ2-1; D gene ambiguous. V was clipped by 0 bases and J by 8 bases, with 20 bases between them. The CDR3 runs 17 residues. Germline V gene lookup returns CDR1 SGHDN and CDR2 FVKESK. CDR3 loop: CASSQDGRSPIWDEQFF. CDR3 bases: TGTGCCAGCAGCCAAGACGGCAGGTCCCCAATTTGGGATGAGCAGTTCTTC.

This clonotype was picked up many times. V gene TRBV20-1 combines with J gene TRBJ2-2, with D possibly called TRBD1 or TRBD2 (5 bases each). The CDR3 has 14 residues. Per germline, CDR1 DFQATT and CDR2 SNEGSKA (reference sequence). V was shortened by 2 bases and J by 5 bases, with 12 bases between the two germline ends. The CDR3 bases are TGCAGTGCTAGATCTCAGGGCGGGACCGGGGAGCTGTTTTTT. This translates into CSARSQGGTGELFF.

This clonotype was detected many times. This CDR3 is CASSIDSNNEQFF. The CDR3 DNA reads TGTGCCAGCAGCATCGACAGTAACAATGAGCAGTTCTTC. The genes are TRBV7-3 and TRBJ2-1; a weak D match, TRBD1 (5 bases). Germline V CDR1 and CDR2: SGHTA, FQGTGA. V was clipped by 5 bases and J by 5 bases, with 10 bases between them. This CDR3 spans 13 amino acids.

The genes are TRBV28 and TRBJ2-6; 12 bases agree with TRBD1. Germline CDR1 and CDR2: MDHEN and SYDVKM. The CDR3 length is 18 residues. V lost 6 bases and J lost 4; bases outside the gene matches: 10. The DNA of the CDR3 is TGTGCCAGCAGCCTATCCGGGACAGGGGGCCCCGGGGCCAACGTCCTGACTTTC. It specifies CASSLSGTGGPGANVLTF.

This clonotype has only one observation. DNA of the CDR3: TGCGCCAGCAGCCAAGATACGCTTAGCGCTAGACGGGATACGCAGTATTTT. This gives the protein CASSQDTLSARRDTQYF. The chain is built from TRBV4-3 and TRBJ2-3; tentative D call: TRBD2 (5 bases). The CDR3 totals 17 residues. Trimming cost V 0 bases and J 6 bases, with 19 bases left between them. Germline V gene sequence: CDR1 LGHNA, CDR2 YSLEER.